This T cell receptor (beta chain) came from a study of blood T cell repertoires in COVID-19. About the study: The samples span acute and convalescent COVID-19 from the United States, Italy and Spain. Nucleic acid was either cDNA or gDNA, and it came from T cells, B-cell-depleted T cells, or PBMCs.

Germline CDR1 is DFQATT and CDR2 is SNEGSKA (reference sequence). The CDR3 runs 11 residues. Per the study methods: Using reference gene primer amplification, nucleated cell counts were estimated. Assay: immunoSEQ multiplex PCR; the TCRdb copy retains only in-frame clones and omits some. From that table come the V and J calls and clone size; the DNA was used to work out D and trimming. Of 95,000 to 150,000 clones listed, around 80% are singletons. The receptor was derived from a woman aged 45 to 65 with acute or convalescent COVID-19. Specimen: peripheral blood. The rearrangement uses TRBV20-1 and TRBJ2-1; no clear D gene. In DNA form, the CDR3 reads TGCAGAGTCGGTGCCTACAATGAGCAGTTCTTC. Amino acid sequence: CRVGAYNEQFF.